The next 28 T cell receptor beta chains were all read from a single sample in a study of blood T cell repertoires in COVID-19. Produced via immunoSEQ multiplex PCR; TCRdb's table is partial and in-frame only. The profile shows roughly 220,000 clones, about 86% of them singletons. The source material was PBMCs or T cells enriched from blood (not recorded which). These receptors were taken from a woman between 35 and 50 years old with acute COVID-19.

This chain connects TRBV6-1 to TRBJ1-6; TRBD1 might be the D (6 bases). The CDR3 is 20 residues long. CDR1 is MNHNS, CDR2 SASEGT, per germline. V dropped 0 bases and J dropped 0 bases, with 18 bases sitting between them. The CDR3 region has the DNA TGTGCCAGCAGTGAAGCGGCCAACGGACAGACTTACTCCTATAATTCACCCCTCCACTTT. Amino acid sequence: CASSEAANGQTYSYNSPLHF.

This sequence joins TRBV2 and TRBJ1-6, with 7 bases aligning to TRBD1. This CDR3 has 14 amino acids. CDR1 is SNHLY and CDR2 is FYNNEI in the germline V gene. Germline trimming cut 8 bases from V and 5 bases from J; bases unmatched to any gene: 6. In DNA form, the CDR3 reads TGTGCCAGCTTTAGGACAGGCAATAATTCACCCCTCCACTTT. It translates to CASFRTGNNSPLHF.

The CDR3 bases are TGCAGCGTTGAAAAAGGGGGCGCCGTCTGGGGCTATGGCTACACCTTC. Amino acids: CSVEKGGAVWGYGYTF. The rearrangement links TRBV29-1 to TRBJ1-2; 7 nucleotides align to TRBD1. CDR1 is SQVTM and CDR2 is ANQGSEA in the germline V gene. V was clipped by 2 bases and J by 4 bases; unmatched bases: 13. The CDR3 covers 16 residues.

The V gene is TRBV3-1 (or the pseudogene TRBV3-2), the J gene TRBJ2-3; TRBD2 aligns across 7 bases. CDR1 LGHDT and CDR2 YNNKEL come from the germline V gene (reference sequence). The CDR3 spans 16 residues. V dropped 1 base and J dropped 2; count of bases not matched to a gene: 6. The CDR3 DNA sequence: TGTGCCAGCAGCCAAGGGGCTAGCGGATCCACAGATACGCAGTATTTT. It specifies CASSQGASGSTDTQYF.

The genes are TRBV2 and TRBJ1-1; D gene unclear. Deletions cut 6 bases from V and 0 bases from J, with 14 bases between. The CDR3 consists of 15 residues. Germline V gene sequence: CDR1 SNHLY, CDR2 FYNNEI. CDR3 residues: CASRAASNVNTEAFF. CDR3 nucleotides: TGTGCCAGCAGAGCTGCCTCAAACGTGAACACTGAAGCTTTCTTT.

This chain links TRBV12-3 or TRBV12-4 with TRBJ1-3, with TRBD1 matching 8 bases. The CDR3 has 12 residues. The V and J ends lost 7 bases and 6 bases, in that order; junction bases with no gene match: 2. This chain's CDR3 is CASNRGANTIYF. In nucleotides, the CDR3 is TGTGCCAGCAACAGGGGGGCAAACACCATATATTTT.

CDR3 sequence (DNA): TGTGCCAGTAGTATGCGGGGGTCGAACACCGGGGAGCTGTTTTTT. The encoded protein is CASSMRGSNTGELFF. This chain connects TRBV19 to TRBJ2-2; 7 bases are shared with TRBD2. The CDR3 consists of 15 residues. Germline trimming cut 3 bases from V and 0 bases from J; bases unmatched to any gene: 1. Germline V lookup: CDR1 LNHDA, CDR2 SQIVND (reference sequence). The entire variable domain, with the rest obtained from reference TRBV19 and TRBJ2-2, is as follows: DGGITQSPKYLFRKEGQNVTLSCEQNLNHDAMYWYRQDPGQGLRLIYYSQIVNDFQKGDIAEGYSVSREKKESFPLTVTSAQKNPTAFYLCASSMRGSNTGELFFGEGSRLTVL.

The V call is TRBV28, the J call TRBJ1-2, with D perhaps TRBD1 (5 bases). Deletions cut 5 bases from V and 7 bases from J, with 23 bases between. This CDR3 comprises 16 residues. Germline-derived CDR1 and CDR2 are MDHEN and SYDVKM. The CDR3 region is CASSAPGGTDSGGYTF. The CDR3 DNA reads TGTGCCAGCAGTGCCCCGGGCGGGACGGACTCTGGTGGCTACACCTTC.

The chain links TRBV19 to TRBJ1-1; D gene unclear. Germline CDR1 LNHDA, CDR2 SQIVND (reference sequence). The CDR3 extends over 13 amino acids. V was shortened by 6 bases and J by 6 bases, with 14 bases between the two germline ends. The CDR3 bases are TGTGCCAGTAGCCCTCCCTGGACTCCTGAAGCTTTCTTT. Translated: CASSPPWTPEAFF. The variable domain in full, completed from reference TRBV19 and TRBJ1-1, reads DGGITQSPKYLFRKEGQNVTLSCEQNLNHDAMYWYRQDPGQGLRLIYYSQIVNDFQKGDIAEGYSVSREKKESFPLTVTSAQKNPTAFYLCASSPPWTPEAFFGQGTRLTVV.

The chain uses TRBV7-9 and TRBJ2-2; D is unclear. V shed 5 bases and J shed 4 bases, with 2 bases lying between them. This CDR3 is built from 11 residues. Germline assignment: CDR1 SEHNR and CDR2 FQNEAQ (reference sequence). CDR3 nucleotides: TGTGCCAGCAGCCGCACCGGGGAGCTGTTTTTT. This translates into CASSRTGELFF.

This chain uses TRBV15 with TRBJ2-2, with 12 bases matching TRBD2. Germline values: CDR1 LNHNV, CDR2 YYDKDF (reference sequence). This CDR3 has 16 amino acids. V lost 6 bases, J lost 0 bases, and 2 bases stayed unmatched. The CDR3 DNA follows: TGTGCCACCAGGAGGACTAGCGGGGCGAACACCGGGGAGCTGTTTTTT. Its protein is CATRRTSGANTGELFF.

This rearrangement joins TRBV24-1 to TRBJ1-2; 7 nucleotides match TRBD1. With 6 bases clipped from V and 4 bases from J, the junction kept 10 bases outside the gene matches. The CDR3 is 15 residues long. Per the germline V gene, CDR1 is KGHDR and CDR2 is SFDVKD. CDR3 nucleotide sequence: TGTGCCACCAGTCCCCTAGACAGGGACGTCTATGGCTACACCTTC. It encodes CATSPLDRDVYGYTF.

The chain carries TRBV2 and TRBJ2-1, with 11 nucleotides matching TRBD2. J gave up 6 bases and V 7 bases, and 8 bases lay outside the gene matches. The V gene's germline CDR1 is SNHLY and CDR2 FYNNEI. The length of the CDR3 is 15 residues. The CDR3 spells CASNLAGGRLNEQFF. DNA of the CDR3: TGTGCCAGCAATCTAGCGGGAGGAAGGCTCAATGAGCAGTTCTTC.

V gene TRBV6-1 combines with J gene TRBJ2-7; 11 nucleotides line up with TRBD1. Germline lookup yields CDR1 MNHNS and CDR2 SASEGT. This CDR3 region has 16 residues. V lost 0 bases to trimming and J lost 3 bases; unmatched junction nucleotides: 4. The CDR3 DNA reads TGTGCCAGCAGTGAAGCCCCCGGGACAGGGGGCTACGAGCAGTACTTC. Translating gives CASSEAPGTGGYEQYF.

J is TRBJ2-1 and V is TRBV29-1; D is possibly TRBD2 (6 bases). Trimming left V 4 bases short and J 4 bases short, with 14 bases between. CDR3 length equals 14 residues. Germline V gene sequence: CDR1 SQVTM, CDR2 ANQGSEA. CDR3 protein: CSVGRRDGYNEQFF. Here the CDR3 DNA reads TGCAGCGTTGGGCGGCGGGACGGATACAATGAGCAGTTCTTC.

CDR3 in DNA: TGTGCCAGCAGCCCGACAGCGAACACCGGGGAGCTGTTTTTT. It encodes CASSPTANTGELFF. The chain recombines TRBV5-4 with TRBJ2-2; the D gene is possibly TRBD1 (5 bases). The germline V gene has CDR1 SGHNT and CDR2 YYREEE (reference sequence). The CDR3 spans 14 residues. The V end lost 4 bases, the J end lost 0 bases, and 7 bases lay between the germline ends.

The chain is built from TRBV27 and TRBJ2-3, with 11 bases fitting TRBD1. The trim removed 5 bases at V and 4 bases at J, leaving 8 bases unmatched. This CDR3 has 16 amino acids. Germline V gene data show CDR1 as MNHEY and CDR2 as SMNVEV (reference sequence). CDR3 in amino acids: CASSTRWTGGADTQYF. CDR3 bases: TGTGCCAGCAGTACACGTTGGACAGGGGGCGCAGATACGCAGTATTTT.

This chain connects TRBV5-1 to TRBJ2-2; D may be TRBD2 (6 bases). The V gene lost 7 bases and the J gene lost 5 bases, with 15 bases spanning the gap. The CDR3 extends over 14 amino acids. Looked up from germline, CDR1 is SGHRS and CDR2 is YFSETQ. The chain's CDR3 is CASSLGGRTGELFF. CDR3 bases: TGCGCCAGCTCCCTCGGGGGACGTACCGGGGAGCTGTTTTTT.

A single count supports this clone. The chain combines TRBV30 with TRBJ2-7; D might be TRBD2 (5 bases). Germline loops: CDR1 GTSNPN, CDR2 SVGIG (reference sequence). V was pared by 2 bases and J by 2 bases, with 19 bases between. This CDR3 is 16 amino acids long. Here the CDR3 reads CAWSPPGSFRAYEQYF. CDR3 nucleotides: TGTGCCTGGAGTCCCCCGGGGTCATTTAGAGCCTACGAGCAGTACTTC.

The chain joins TRBV29-1 to TRBJ2-3; 11 nucleotides agree with TRBD2. CDR1 and CDR2 from the germline V gene are SQVTM and ANQGSEA. J gave up 4 bases and V 7 bases, and 4 bases lay outside the gene matches. The CDR3 length is 13 residues. CDR3 residues: CSALAGAADTQYF. Written as DNA, the CDR3 is TGCAGCGCACTAGCGGGAGCGGCAGATACGCAGTATTTT.

The chain uses TRBV9 and TRBJ2-7; TRBD2 aligns across 13 bases. The CDR3 has 18 amino acids. Germline CDR1 SGDLS, CDR2 YYNGEE. CDR3 bases: TGTGCAGAGAACCCGGACAGGGGAGAGGGACTAGCGGGATACGAGCAGTACTTC. It is translated as CAENPDRGEGLAGYEQYF.

The CDR3, as DNA: TGTGCCAGCAGCCAACGGACAGGTCTTAATAATTCACCCCTCCACTTT. It translates to CASSQRTGLNNSPLHF. The V gene is TRBV5-6, the J gene TRBJ1-6; TRBD1 agrees at 7 bases. Germline V gives CDR1 SGHDT, CDR2 YYEEEE. The CDR3 runs 16 residues. The V and J ends lost 4 bases and 5 bases, in that order; junction bases with no gene match: 9.

The rearrangement joins TRBV6-6 to TRBJ1-2; 8 nucleotides align to TRBD1. Trimming removed 2 bases from V and 2 bases from J; junction bases left unmatched: 4. The CDR3 is made up of 15 amino acids. Germline assignment: CDR1 MNHNY and CDR2 SVGAGI (reference sequence). CDR3 coding DNA: TGTGCCAGCAGTTACGGACAGGGCCCAAACTATGGCTACACCTTC. Translation gives CASSYGQGPNYGYTF.

The V and J genes are TRBV2 and TRBJ1-5, with D possibly being TRBD1 (6 bases). The germline gives CDR1 SNHLY, CDR2 FYNNEI. This CDR3 has 15 residues. Trimming cost V 5 bases and J 4 bases, with 15 bases left between them. This CDR3 is CASSSQGRGNQPQHF. The CDR3 bases are TGTGCCAGCAGTTCACAGGGTAGGGGAAATCAGCCCCAGCATTTT. The whole variable domain, filled in from reference TRBV2 and TRBJ1-5, reads EPEVTQTPSHQVTQMGQEVILRCVPISNHLYFYWYRQILGQKVEFLVSFYNNEISEKSEIFDDQFSVERPDGSNFTLKIRSTKLEDSAMYFCASSSQGRGNQPQHFGDGTRLSIL.

The chain recombines TRBV11-2 with TRBJ1-1; maybe TRBD1 (5 bases). The CDR3 is made up of 13 amino acids. Germline CDR1 SGHAT, CDR2 FQNNGV. Trimming cost V 5 bases and J 3 bases, with 10 bases left between them. The CDR3 sequence: CASSPPRDTEAFF. As DNA, the CDR3 is TGTGCCAGCAGCCCTCCCAGGGACACTGAAGCTTTCTTT.

The chain combines TRBV11-2 with TRBJ2-2; D not resolved. Germline CDR1 is SGHAT and CDR2 is FQNNGV. The ends were cut back, 5 bases at V and 5 bases at J, with 9 bases in the middle. There are 13 residues in the CDR3. For the CDR3, the DNA is TGTGCCAGCAGCACCACAGTTACCGGGGAGCTGTTTTTT. It yields the protein CASSTTVTGELFF.

CDR3 in DNA: TGTGCCAGTATTGCCCAGTACACCGGGGAGCTGTTTTTT. Protein product: CASIAQYTGELFF. The chain links TRBV19 to TRBJ2-2, with no clear D. The germline V gene encodes CDR1 LNHDA and CDR2 SQIVND (reference sequence). CDR3 length equals 13 residues. V lost 7 bases to trimming and J lost 3 bases, with 9 bases between them.

The V gene is TRBV19, the J gene TRBJ2-6, with 8 bases aligning to TRBD1. CDR1 is LNHDA and CDR2 is SQIVND in the germline V gene (reference sequence). Unmatched junction bases numbered 2, after V lost 8 bases and J lost 2 bases. The CDR3 contains 14 residues. For the CDR3, the DNA is TGTGCCAGTTCCAGGGGGCCTGGGGCCAACGTCCTGACTTTC. Its protein is CASSRGPGANVLTF.